This T cell receptor (beta chain) was recovered during a study of response to subunit inactivated influenza vaccine. General study results and limits: There was a suggestion from the authors that each seasonal influenza vaccination recruits few new T cells.

MiXCR, run by TCRdb on the RT-PCR reads, gives a single entry per CDR3 protein. The sample has some 600,000 distinct CDR3 sequences, 12% to 15% seen once. This clonotype was detected only a few times. Its antigen is not known. Germline V gives CDR1 SGDLS, CDR2 YYNGEE. The germline V and J ends were trimmed by 3 bases and 0 bases, with 6 bases remaining between them. The CDR3 covers 14 residues. This chain connects TRBV9 to TRBJ2-2; a weak D match, TRBD1 (5 bases). The specimen was PBMCs from blood, collected approximately 15 days before vaccination. The source of this sequence is a man aged 45 to 65 who received an inactivated influenza vaccine. DNA for the CDR3: TGTGCCAGCAGCGACAGGACGAACACCGGGGAGCTGTTTTTT. This encodes CASSDRTNTGELFF.